What follows describes a single T cell receptor (beta chain). Antigen: not known. These data are taken from a study of OX40 agonist ivuxolimab in advanced cancers. General study findings and limits: Expanded clones belonging to CD8+ T cells outnumbered, on average, those of CD4+.

The CDR3 length is 15 residues. Germline values: CDR1 GTSNPN, CDR2 SVGIG (reference sequence). With V trimmed by 2 bases and J by 4 bases, 9 bases remained unmatched. This table comes from immunoSEQ multiplex PCR, and its TCRdb copy is limited to in-frame clones, with some not included. The sample records around 82,000 clones, approximately 88% being singletons. The rearrangement links TRBV30 to TRBJ1-2; 8 positions match TRBD1. The clonotype was recovered from an adult with an advanced solid tumor such as melanoma, head and neck, liver or kidney cancer. The starting material was CD4+ or CD8+ T cells sorted from blood, obtained in a trial of the OX40 agonist ivuxolimab. This chain's CDR3 is CAWSHGQGGFYGYTF. Here the CDR3 DNA reads TGTGCCTGGAGTCACGGACAGGGTGGGTTCTATGGCTACACCTTC.